Each of the 2 T cell receptor beta chains below was sequenced from the same sample in a study of blood T cell repertoires in COVID-19. The data were produced by immunoSEQ multiplex PCR, yet TCRdb's version contains in-frame clones alone and is incomplete. The table shows some 150,000 clones, with roughly 85% occurring only once. Sequencing was carried out using PBMCs or T cells enriched from blood (not recorded which). Source of these receptors: a woman aged 45-65 years who had recovered from COVID-19.

The table lists this clone with a few counts. The V gene is TRBV7-3, the J gene TRBJ1-6; 8 bases line up with TRBD1. J lost 6 bases, V lost 6 bases, and 4 bases had no gene match. Germline V gene sequence: CDR1 SGHTA, CDR2 FQGTGA. The CDR3 length is 14 residues. CDR3 sequence reads: CASSTGGGNSPLHF. The DNA of the CDR3 is TGTGCCAGCAGTACAGGGGGAGGTAATTCACCCCTCCACTTT.

The rearrangement links TRBV19 to TRBJ1-6; maybe TRBD1 (5 bases). Germline V CDR1 and CDR2: LNHDA, SQIVND (reference sequence). The V gene lost 3 bases and the J gene lost 5 bases, with 11 bases spanning the gap. The CDR3 totals 15 residues. The CDR3 loop is CASSMSSRDNSPLHF. The CDR3 region has the DNA TGTGCCAGTAGTATGAGTAGCAGGGATAATTCACCCCTCCACTTT.